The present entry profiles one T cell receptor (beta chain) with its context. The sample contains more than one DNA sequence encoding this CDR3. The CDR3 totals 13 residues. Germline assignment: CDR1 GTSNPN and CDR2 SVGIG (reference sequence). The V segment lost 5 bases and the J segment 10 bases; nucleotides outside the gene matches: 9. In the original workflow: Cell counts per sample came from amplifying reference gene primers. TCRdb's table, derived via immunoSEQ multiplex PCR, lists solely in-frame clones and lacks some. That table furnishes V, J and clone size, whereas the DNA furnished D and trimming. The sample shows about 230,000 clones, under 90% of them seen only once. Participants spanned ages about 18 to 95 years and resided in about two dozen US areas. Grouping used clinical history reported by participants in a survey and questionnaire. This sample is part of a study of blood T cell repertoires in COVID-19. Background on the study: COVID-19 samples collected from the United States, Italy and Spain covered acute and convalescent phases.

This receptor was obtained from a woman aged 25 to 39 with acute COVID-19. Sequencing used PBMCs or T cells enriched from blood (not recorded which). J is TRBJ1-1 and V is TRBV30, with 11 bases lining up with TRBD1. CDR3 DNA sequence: TGTGCCTGGCGGGGACAGGGGGGGAGGGTAGCTTTCTTT. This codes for CAWRGQGGRVAFF.